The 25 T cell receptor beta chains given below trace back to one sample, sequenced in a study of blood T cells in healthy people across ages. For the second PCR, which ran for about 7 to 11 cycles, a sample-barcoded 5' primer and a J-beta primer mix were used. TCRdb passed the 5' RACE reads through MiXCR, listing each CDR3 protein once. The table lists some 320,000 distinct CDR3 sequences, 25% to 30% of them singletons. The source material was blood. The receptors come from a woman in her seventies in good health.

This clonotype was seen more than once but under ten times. The CDR3 spells CSVEDLLGRGDIKHKETQYF. CDR3 nucleotide sequence: TGCAGCGTTGAAGATCTTCTGGGTCGGGGGGACATAAAGCATAAAGAGACCCAGTACTTC. The chain has TRBV29-1 and TRBJ2-5; D is perhaps TRBD2 (7 bases). The CDR3 loop spans 20 amino acids. The germline V gene has CDR1 SQVTM and CDR2 ANQGSEA. V shed 0 bases and J shed 3 bases, with 29 bases lying between them.

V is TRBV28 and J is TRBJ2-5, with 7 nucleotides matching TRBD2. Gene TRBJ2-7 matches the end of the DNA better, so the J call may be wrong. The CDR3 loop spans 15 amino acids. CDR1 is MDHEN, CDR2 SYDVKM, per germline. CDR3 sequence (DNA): TGTGCCAGCTCCGCCTGGGGGGGGAAAACCTACGAGCAGTACTTC. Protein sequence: CASSAWGGKTYEQYF.

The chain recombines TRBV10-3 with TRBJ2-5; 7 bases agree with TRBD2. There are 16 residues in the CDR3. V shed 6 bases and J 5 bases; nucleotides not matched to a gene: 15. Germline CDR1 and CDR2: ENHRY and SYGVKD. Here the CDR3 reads CAISRGSGGSEETQYF. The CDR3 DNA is TGTGCCATCAGCCGTGGGAGTGGCGGGAGTGAGGAGACCCAGTACTTC.

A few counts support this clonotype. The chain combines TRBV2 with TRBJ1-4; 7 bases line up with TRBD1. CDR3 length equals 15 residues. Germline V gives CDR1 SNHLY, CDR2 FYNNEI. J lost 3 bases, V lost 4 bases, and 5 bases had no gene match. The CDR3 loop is CASSGRQGPNEKLFF. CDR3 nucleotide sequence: TGTGCCAGCAGTGGAAGACAGGGCCCTAATGAAAAACTGTTTTTT.

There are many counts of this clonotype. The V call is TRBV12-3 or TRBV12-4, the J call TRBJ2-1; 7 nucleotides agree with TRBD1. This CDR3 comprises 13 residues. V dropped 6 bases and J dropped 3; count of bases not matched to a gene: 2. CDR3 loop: CASRGDSYNEQFF. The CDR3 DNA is TGTGCCAGCAGGGGGGACAGCTACAATGAGCAGTTCTTC.

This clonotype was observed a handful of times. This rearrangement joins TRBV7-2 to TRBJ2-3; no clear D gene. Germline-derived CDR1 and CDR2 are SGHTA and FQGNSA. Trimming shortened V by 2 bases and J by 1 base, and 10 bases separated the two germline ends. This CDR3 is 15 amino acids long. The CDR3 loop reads CASSLQSPCTDTQYF. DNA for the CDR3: TGTGCCAGCAGCTTACAATCACCCTGCACAGATACGCAGTATTTT.

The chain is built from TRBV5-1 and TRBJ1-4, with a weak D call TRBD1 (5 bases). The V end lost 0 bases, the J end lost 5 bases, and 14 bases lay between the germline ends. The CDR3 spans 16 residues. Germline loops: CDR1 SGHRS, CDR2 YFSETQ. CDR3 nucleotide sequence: TGCGCCAGCAGCTTGGAAGGATGGCGGGGGAATGAAAAACTGTTTTTT. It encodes CASSLEGWRGNEKLFF.

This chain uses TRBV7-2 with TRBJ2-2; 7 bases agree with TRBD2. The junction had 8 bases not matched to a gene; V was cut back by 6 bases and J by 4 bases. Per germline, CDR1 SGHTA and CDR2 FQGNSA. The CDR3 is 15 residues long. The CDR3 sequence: CASRPGTTSTGELFF. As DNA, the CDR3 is TGTGCCAGCAGACCCGGGACTACGAGCACCGGGGAGCTGTTTTTT.

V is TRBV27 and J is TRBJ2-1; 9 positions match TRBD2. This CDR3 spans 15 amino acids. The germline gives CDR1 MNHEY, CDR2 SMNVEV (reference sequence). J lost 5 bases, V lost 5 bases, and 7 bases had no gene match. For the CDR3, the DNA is TGTGCCAGCAGTCCTATCGCGGGAGGGGACAATGAGCAGTTCTTC. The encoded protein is CASSPIAGGDNEQFF.

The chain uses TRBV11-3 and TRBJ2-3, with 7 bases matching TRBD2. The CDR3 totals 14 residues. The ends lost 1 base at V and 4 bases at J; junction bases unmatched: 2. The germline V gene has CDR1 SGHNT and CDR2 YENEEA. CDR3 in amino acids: CASSLGGGSDTQYF. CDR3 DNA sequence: TGTGCCAGCAGCTTAGGGGGGGGATCAGATACGCAGTATTTT.

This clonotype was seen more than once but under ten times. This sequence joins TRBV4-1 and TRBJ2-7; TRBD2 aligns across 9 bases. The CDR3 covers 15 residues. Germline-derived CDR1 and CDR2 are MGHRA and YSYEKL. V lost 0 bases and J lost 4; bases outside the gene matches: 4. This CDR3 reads CASSQDRTSVYEQYF. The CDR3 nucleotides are TGCGCCAGCAGCCAAGATAGGACTAGCGTTTACGAGCAGTACTTC.

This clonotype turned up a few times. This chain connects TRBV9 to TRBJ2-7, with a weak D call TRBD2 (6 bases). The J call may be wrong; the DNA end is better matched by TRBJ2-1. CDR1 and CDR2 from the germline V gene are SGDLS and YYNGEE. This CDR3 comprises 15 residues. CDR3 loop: CASSPGSGDYNEQFF. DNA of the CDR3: TGTGCCAGCAGCCCAGGTAGCGGAGATTACAATGAGCAGTTCTTC.

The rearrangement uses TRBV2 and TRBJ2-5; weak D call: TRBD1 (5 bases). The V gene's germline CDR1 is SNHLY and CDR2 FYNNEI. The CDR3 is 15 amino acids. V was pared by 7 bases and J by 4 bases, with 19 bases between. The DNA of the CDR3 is TGTGCCAGCAAACCTCTAGGGGCCCCCGCAGAGACCCAGTACTTC. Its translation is CASKPLGAPAETQYF.

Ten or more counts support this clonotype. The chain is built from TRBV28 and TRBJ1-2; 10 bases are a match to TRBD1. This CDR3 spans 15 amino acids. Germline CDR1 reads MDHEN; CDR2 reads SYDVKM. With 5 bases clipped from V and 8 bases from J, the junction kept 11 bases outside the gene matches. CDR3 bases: TGTGCCAGCAGTCCGATTAGACAGGGGGCGCGGGGCTACACCTTC. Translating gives CASSPIRQGARGYTF.

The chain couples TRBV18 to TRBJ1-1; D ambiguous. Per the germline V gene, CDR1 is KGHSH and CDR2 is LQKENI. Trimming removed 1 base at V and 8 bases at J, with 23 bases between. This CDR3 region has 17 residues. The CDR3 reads CASSPRRPHPLPLEAFF. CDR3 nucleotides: TGTGCCAGCTCACCACGGCGACCGCACCCACTTCCACTGGAAGCTTTCTTT. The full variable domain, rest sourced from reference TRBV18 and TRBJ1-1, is NAGVMQNPRHLVRRRGQEARLRCSPMKGHSHVYWYRQLPEEGLKFMVYLQKENIIDESGMPKERFSAEFPKEGPSILRIQQVVRGDSAAYFCASSPRRPHPLPLEAFFGQGTRLTVV.

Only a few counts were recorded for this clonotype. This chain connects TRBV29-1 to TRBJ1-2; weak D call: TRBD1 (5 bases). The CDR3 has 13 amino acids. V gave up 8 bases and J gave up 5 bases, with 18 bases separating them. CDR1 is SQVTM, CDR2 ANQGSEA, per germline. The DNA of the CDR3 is TGCAGCATAAAGATAGCGGGGGAGTATGGCTACACCTTC. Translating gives CSIKIAGEYGYTF.

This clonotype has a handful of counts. The CDR3 protein is CASSFLGDSYEQYF. The DNA of the CDR3 is TGTGCCAGCAGTTTTTTGGGAGATTCCTACGAGCAGTACTTC. The chain carries TRBV27 and TRBJ2-7, with D possibly being TRBD2 (5 bases). CDR1 is MNHEY and CDR2 is SMNVEV in the germline V gene (reference sequence). CDR3 length: 14 amino acids. V lost 3 bases and J 1 base, leaving 10 bases between the germline ends.

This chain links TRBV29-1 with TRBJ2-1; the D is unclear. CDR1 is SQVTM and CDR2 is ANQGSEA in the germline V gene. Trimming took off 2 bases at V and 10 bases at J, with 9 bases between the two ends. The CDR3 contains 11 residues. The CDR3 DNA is TGCAGCGTTGAAATCGCGAGGGAGCAGTTCTTC. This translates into CSVEIAREQFF.

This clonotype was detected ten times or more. CDR3 loop: CSPKGQLEYSNQPQHF. The DNA of the CDR3 is TGCAGTCCTAAGGGGCAGCTGGAATATAGCAATCAGCCCCAGCATTTT. This rearrangement joins TRBV20-1 to TRBJ1-5; D perhaps matches TRBD1 (5 bases). Germline loops: CDR1 DFQATT, CDR2 SNEGSKA (reference sequence). Trimming took off 8 bases at V and 0 bases at J, with 20 bases between the two ends. The CDR3 runs 16 residues.

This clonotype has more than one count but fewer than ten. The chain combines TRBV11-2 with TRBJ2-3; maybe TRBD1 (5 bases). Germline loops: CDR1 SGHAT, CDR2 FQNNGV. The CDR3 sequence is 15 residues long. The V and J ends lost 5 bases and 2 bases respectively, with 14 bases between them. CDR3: CASSPRPGLTDTQYF. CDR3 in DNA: TGTGCCAGCAGCCCACGACCAGGGCTCACAGATACGCAGTATTTT.

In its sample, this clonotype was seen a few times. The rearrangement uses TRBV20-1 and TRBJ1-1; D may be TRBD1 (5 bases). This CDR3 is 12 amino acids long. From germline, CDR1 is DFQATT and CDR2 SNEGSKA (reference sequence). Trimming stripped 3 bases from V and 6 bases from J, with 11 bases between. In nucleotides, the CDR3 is TGCAGTGCTAGCGGGGGGATAGCTGAAGCTTTCTTT. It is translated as CSASGGIAEAFF.

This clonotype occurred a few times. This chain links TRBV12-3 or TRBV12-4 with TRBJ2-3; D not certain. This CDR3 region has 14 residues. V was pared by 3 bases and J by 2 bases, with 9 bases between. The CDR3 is CASSLSITTDTQYF. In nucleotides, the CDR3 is TGTGCCAGCAGTTTGAGTATCACCACAGATACGCAGTATTTT.

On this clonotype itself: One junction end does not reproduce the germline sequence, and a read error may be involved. CDR3 bases: TGTGCCAGCAGGCAGGGTGTGGTCGAGCAGTGCTTC. The encoded protein is CASRQGVVEQCF. The chain recombines TRBV6-6 with TRBJ2-7, with D perhaps matching TRBD1 (5 bases). CDR1 and CDR2 from the germline V gene are MNHNY and SVGAGI (reference sequence). The CDR3 sequence is 12 residues long.

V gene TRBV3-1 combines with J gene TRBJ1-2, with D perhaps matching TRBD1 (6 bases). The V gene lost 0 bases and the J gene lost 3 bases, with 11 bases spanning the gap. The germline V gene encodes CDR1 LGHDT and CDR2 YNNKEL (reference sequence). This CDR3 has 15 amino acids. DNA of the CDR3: TGTGCCAGCAGCCAAGATGCAGGGACACACTATGGCTACACCTTC. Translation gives CASSQDAGTHYGYTF. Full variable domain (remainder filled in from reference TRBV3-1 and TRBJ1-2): DTAVSQTPKYLVTQMGNDKSIKCEQNLGHDTMYWYKQDSKKFLKIMFSYNNKELIINETVPNRFSPKSPDKAHLNLHINSLELGDSAVYFCASSQDAGTHYGYTFGSGTRLTVV.

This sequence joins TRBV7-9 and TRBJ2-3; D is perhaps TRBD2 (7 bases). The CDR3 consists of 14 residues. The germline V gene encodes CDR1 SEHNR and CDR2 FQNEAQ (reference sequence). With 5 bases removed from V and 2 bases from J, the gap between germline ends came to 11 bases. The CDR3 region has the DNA TGTGCCAGCAGCATAGGGGGGGACACAGATACGCAGTATTTT. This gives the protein CASSIGGDTDTQYF.